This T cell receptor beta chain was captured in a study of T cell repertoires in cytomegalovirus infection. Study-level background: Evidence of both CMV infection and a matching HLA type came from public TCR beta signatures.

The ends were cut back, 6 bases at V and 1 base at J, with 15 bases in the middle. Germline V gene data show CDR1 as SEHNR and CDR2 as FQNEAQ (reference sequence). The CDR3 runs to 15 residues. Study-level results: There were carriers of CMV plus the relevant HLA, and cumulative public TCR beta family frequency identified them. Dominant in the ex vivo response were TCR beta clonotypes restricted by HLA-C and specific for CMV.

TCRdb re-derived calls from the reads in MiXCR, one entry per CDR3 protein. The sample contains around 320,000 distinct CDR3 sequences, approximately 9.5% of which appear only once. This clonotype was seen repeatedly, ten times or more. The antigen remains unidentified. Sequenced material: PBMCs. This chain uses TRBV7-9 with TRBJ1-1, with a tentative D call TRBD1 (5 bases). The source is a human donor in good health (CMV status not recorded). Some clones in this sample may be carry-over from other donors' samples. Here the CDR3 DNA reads TGTGCCAGCAGTCCCATCCCGGGGCAGAACACTGAAGCTTTCTTT. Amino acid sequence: CASSPIPGQNTEAFF.